Each of the 27 T cell receptor beta chains below was sequenced from the same sample in a study of T-cell reconstitution after alpha-beta-depleted transplantation in children. The authors prepared the TCRbeta library with unique molecular identifiers. One entry per CDR3 protein, called by TCRdb with MiXCR from the PCR reads. The sample has about 180,000 distinct CDR3 sequences; 8.5% to 14% are singletons. Source: PBMCs, taken before TCRalphabeta/CD19-depleted stem cell transplant. These receptors all stem from a boy aged 2 to 10 with acute myeloid leukemia, due to receive a stem cell transplant.

The V gene is TRBV12-3 or TRBV12-4, the J gene TRBJ2-3; D remains unclear. The V end lost 6 bases, the J end lost 0 bases, and 4 bases lay between the germline ends. The CDR3 loop spans 12 amino acids. The CDR3 protein is CASRVSTDTQYF. DNA of the CDR3: TGTGCCAGCAGAGTAAGCACAGATACGCAGTATTTT.

This clonotype was seen many times. The chain combines TRBV5-1 with TRBJ2-1; weak D call: TRBD1 (5 bases). This CDR3 comprises 14 residues. CDR1 and CDR2 from the germline V gene are SGHRS and YFSETQ. The germline V and J ends were trimmed by 2 bases and 7 bases, with 13 bases remaining between them. The chain's CDR3 is CASSFSLGVNEQFF. The CDR3, as DNA: TGCGCCAGCAGCTTTAGCCTAGGGGTTAATGAGCAGTTCTTC.

The V gene is TRBV2, the J gene TRBJ1-1, with 9 bases aligning to TRBD1. V was clipped by 3 bases and J by 5 bases; unmatched bases: 13. This CDR3 has 17 residues. Germline V lookup: CDR1 SNHLY, CDR2 FYNNEI. CDR3 in DNA: TGTGCCAGCAGTGATTTAGGCACAGGGGGCGCGAAGACTGAAGCTTTCTTT. This sequence encodes CASSDLGTGGAKTEAFF.

This clonotype was recorded at least ten times. V gene TRBV7-2 combines with J gene TRBJ1-1, with no clear D. V was cut by 0 bases and J by 6 bases, with 8 bases left in between. CDR1 is SGHTA and CDR2 is FQGNSA in the germline V gene. This CDR3 has 13 residues. CDR3 DNA: TGTGCCAGCAGCTTAGCCATTAACTCTGAAGCTTTCTTT. Translating gives CASSLAINSEAFF.

This clonotype has at least ten counts. The V gene is TRBV5-1, the J gene TRBJ2-1; maybe TRBD2 (5 bases). V was shortened by 4 bases and J by 7 bases, with 21 bases between the two germline ends. In germline, CDR1 is SGHRS, CDR2 YFSETQ. This CDR3 has 16 amino acids. CDR3 sequence: CASSPGGSAPGNEQFF. In nucleotides, the CDR3 is TGCGCCAGCAGCCCGGGCGGGTCAGCTCCGGGGAATGAGCAGTTCTTC.

This clonotype was recorded at least ten times. The V and J genes are TRBV5-1 and TRBJ2-1; 8 bases map to TRBD2. The V gene end was trimmed by 1 base and the J gene end by 4 bases; junction bases not matched to a gene: 7. The CDR3 totals 16 residues. Looked up from germline, CDR1 is SGHRS and CDR2 is YFSETQ. CDR3 nucleotides: TGCGCCAGCAGCTTGCCGACACCTAGCGGGTACAATGAGCAGTTCTTC. Amino acids: CASSLPTPSGYNEQFF. Using reference TRBV5-1 and TRBJ2-1 for the parts outside the CDR3, the full variable domain is KAGVTQTPRYLIKTRGQQVTLSCSPISGHRSVSWYQQTPGQGLQFLFEYFSETQRNKGNFPGRFSGRQFSNSRSEMNVSTLELGDSALYLCASSLPTPSGYNEQFFGPGTRLTVL.

This clonotype showed up many times. The CDR3 nucleotides read TGTGCCAGCAGTTGGGGGGGGAGGGGTCGAGAGACCCAGTACTTC. Amino acids: CASSWGGRGRETQYF. This chain links TRBV27 with TRBJ2-5; 7 nucleotides line up with TRBD2. Germline CDR1 MNHEY, CDR2 SMNVEV (reference sequence). The CDR3 has 15 residues. J was trimmed by 4 bases and V by 4 bases; bases with no gene match: 9.

In its sample, this clonotype was seen many times. The rearrangement links TRBV10-3 to TRBJ1-5, with 10 bases identical to TRBD1. CDR3 length: 15 amino acids. V gave up 5 bases and J gave up 6 bases; unmatched junction bases: 7. Germline V lookup: CDR1 ENHRY, CDR2 SYGVKD. The CDR3 is CAISQGDRGGQPQHF. The CDR3 region has the DNA TGTGCCATCAGTCAGGGGGACAGGGGAGGTCAGCCCCAGCATTTT.

Concerning this clonotype: A clone one base away is much larger, so this may be a read error. The chain is built from TRBV7-9 and TRBJ1-1; D gene unclear. CDR1 is SEHNR, CDR2 FQNEAQ, per germline (reference sequence). The CDR3 covers 14 residues. In DNA form, the CDR3 reads TGTGCCAGCAGCTTAATAGGCCTTGGCTCTGAACCTTTCTTT. Translated: CASSLIGLGSEPFF.

This clonotype was detected many times. As DNA, the CDR3 is TGTGCCAGCAGTTTCGCTGGGCCAAACACTGAAGCTTTCTTT. As protein: CASSFAGPNTEAFF. The chain combines TRBV27 with TRBJ1-1; unclear D gene. Trimming left V 3 bases short and J 2 bases short, with 10 bases between. In germline, CDR1 is MNHEY, CDR2 SMNVEV (reference sequence). This CDR3 comprises 14 residues.

J is TRBJ2-1 and V is TRBV19; either TRBD1 or TRBD2 may fit D (6 bases each). V lost 2 bases and J 6 bases, leaving 14 bases between the germline ends. CDR1 LNHDA and CDR2 SQIVND come from the germline V gene (reference sequence). The CDR3 has 15 residues. CDR3 amino acids: CASSIWGAGLNEQFF. The CDR3 DNA reads as TGTGCCAGTAGTATATGGGGGGCCGGCCTCAATGAGCAGTTCTTC.

This clonotype was counted many times. The V gene is TRBV7-2, the J gene TRBJ2-7, with TRBD2 as a possible D gene (6 bases). The V and J ends lost 3 bases and 1 base respectively, with 10 bases between them. This CDR3 region has 14 residues. Germline assignment: CDR1 SGHTA and CDR2 FQGNSA. The CDR3 DNA reads TGTGCCAGCAGCTTTAGCGGAACTTCCTACGAGCAGTACTTC. Its translation: CASSFSGTSYEQYF. Looking up the rest from reference TRBV7-2 and TRBJ2-7 gives the full variable domain: GAGVSQSPSNKVTEKGKDVELRCDPISGHTALYWYRQSLGQGLEFLIYFQGNSAPDKSGLPSDRFSAERTGGSVSTLTIQRTQQEDSAVYLCASSFSGTSYEQYFGPGTRLTVT.

This clonotype appeared a few times. The CDR3 here is CASSPGTGAYTEAFF. CDR3 bases: TGTGCCAGCAGTCCCGGGACAGGGGCATACACTGAAGCTTTCTTT. The rearrangement links TRBV27 to TRBJ1-1, with 10 bases fitting TRBD1. V lost 5 bases and J lost 3; bases outside the gene matches: 6. Germline V lookup: CDR1 MNHEY, CDR2 SMNVEV (reference sequence). This CDR3 contains 15 residues.

This clonotype was counted many times. The V and J genes are TRBV5-1 and TRBJ2-1; no reliable D call. V lost 1 base, J lost 7 bases, and 6 bases lay in between. The CDR3 is 12 residues long. Germline CDR1 reads SGHRS; CDR2 reads YFSETQ. This CDR3 reads CASSLQMNEQFF. The CDR3 DNA sequence: TGCGCCAGCAGCTTGCAAATGAATGAGCAGTTCTTC.

This clonotype was detected many times. The CDR3 is CASSQDGQGHVGYTF. The CDR3 DNA sequence: TGCGCCAGCAGCCAAGATGGACAGGGGCATGTTGGCTACACCTTC. The gene calls are TRBV4-1 and TRBJ1-2; TRBD1 matches 9 bases. CDR1 is MGHRA and CDR2 is YSYEKL in the germline V gene. The V gene end was trimmed by 0 bases and the J gene end by 7 bases; junction bases not matched to a gene: 6. The CDR3 consists of 15 residues.

This clonotype was detected ten times or more. The chain links TRBV20-1 to TRBJ1-2; tentatively, D is TRBD1 (6 bases). Germline CDR1 DFQATT, CDR2 SNEGSKA (reference sequence). Trimming took off 1 base at V and 8 bases at J, with 14 bases between the two ends. The CDR3 length is 13 residues. The CDR3 region is CSARGTGRGGYTF. In DNA, the CDR3 is TGCAGTGCTAGAGGGACTGGCAGGGGAGGCTACACCTTC.

This clonotype came up many times. The chain is built from TRBV12-3 or TRBV12-4 and TRBJ1-6; D perhaps matches TRBD1 (6 bases). The CDR3 loop spans 15 amino acids. Trimming removed 5 bases at V and 7 bases at J, with 15 bases between. The CDR3 is CASSTLGGANSPLHF. The CDR3 bases are TGTGCCAGCAGTACCCTAGGGGGGGCGAATTCACCCCTCCACTTT.

This clonotype has a count of ten or more. The J gene is TRBJ2-3, the V gene TRBV14, with TRBD2 matching over 12 bases. The CDR3 is 18 amino acids. CDR1 and CDR2 from the germline V gene are SGHDN and FVKESK. Trimming took 6 bases from V and 6 from J; bases not matched to a gene: 16. The CDR3 is CASRPESGTSGLLDTQYF. CDR3 nucleotides: TGTGCCAGCAGACCCGAGTCCGGGACTAGCGGGCTATTGGATACGCAGTATTTT. Full variable domain (outside the CDR3, taken from reference TRBV14 and TRBJ2-3): EAGVTQFPSHSVIEKGQTVTLRCDPISGHDNLYWYRRVMGKEIKFLLHFVKESKQDESGMPNNRFLAERTGGTYSTLKVQPAELEDSGVYFCASRPESGTSGLLDTQYFGPGTRLTVL.

To note about this clonotype: Possible read error: a much larger clone is one base away. The chain recombines TRBV7-2 with TRBJ2-3; a weak D match, TRBD2 (6 bases). Germline V gives CDR1 SGHTA, CDR2 FQGNSA. The CDR3 spans 17 residues. The CDR3 loop is CACSLAVLGVATDTQYF. The CDR3 nucleotides are TGTGCCTGCAGCTTAGCGGTACTGGGGGTGGCCACAGATACGCAGTATTTT.

In its sample, this clonotype was seen many times. CDR3 residues: CASSPRYQNTEAFF. CDR3 sequence (DNA): TGTGCCAGCAGTCCCAGATACCAGAACACTGAAGCTTTCTTT. V usage is TRBV7-6 and J usage is TRBJ1-1, with D unresolved. CDR1 is SGHVS and CDR2 is FNYEAQ in the germline V gene. This CDR3 has 14 amino acids. V lost 6 bases and J 1 base, leaving 12 bases between the germline ends.

This clonotype was found many times. This rearrangement joins TRBV5-5 to TRBJ2-1, with no clear D. This CDR3 contains 13 residues. The ends were cut back, 2 bases at V and 7 bases at J, with 10 bases in the middle. Germline values: CDR1 SGHKS, CDR2 YYEKEE (reference sequence). The CDR3 sequence: CASSFRVSNEQFF. The CDR3 DNA is TGTGCCAGCAGCTTTCGAGTGTCTAATGAGCAGTTCTTC.

This clonotype was seen repeatedly, ten times or more. V usage is TRBV3-1 and J usage is TRBJ2-1, with 7 bases lining up with TRBD2. The V gene end was trimmed by 3 bases and the J gene end by 3 bases; junction bases not matched to a gene: 5. The CDR3 is made up of 15 amino acids. Germline assignment: CDR1 LGHDT and CDR2 YNNKEL (reference sequence). For the CDR3, the DNA is TGTGCCAGCAGCCACAGCGGGGCCTTCTACAATGAGCAGTTCTTC. Its protein product is CASSHSGAFYNEQFF.

This clonotype was seen ten or more times. This chain links TRBV6-5 with TRBJ1-1, with 7 positions matching TRBD1. Germline V gives CDR1 MNHEY, CDR2 SVGAGI. Trimming took 6 bases from V and 5 from J; bases not matched to a gene: 3. The length of the CDR3 is 12 residues. CDR3 in DNA: TGTGCCAGCAGACGACAGGGAACTGAAGCTTTCTTT. This translates into CASRRQGTEAFF.

V gene TRBV3-1 combines with J gene TRBJ2-1; no reliable D call. Trimming pared 2 bases from V and 0 bases from J, leaving 5 bases between. The CDR3 is made up of 14 amino acids. CDR1 and CDR2 from the germline V gene are LGHDT and YNNKEL (reference sequence). The CDR3 protein is CASSQPNSYNEQFF. Written as DNA, the CDR3 is TGTGCCAGCAGCCAACCTAACTCCTACAATGAGCAGTTCTTC.

This clonotype has at least ten counts. CDR3: CASSRQSERGELFF. The CDR3 DNA sequence: TGTGCCAGCAGCCGCCAATCGGAGCGCGGGGAGCTGTTTTTT. The chain links TRBV12-3 or TRBV12-4 to TRBJ2-2; D is uncertain. The CDR3 is 14 amino acids. The V and J ends lost 6 bases and 7 bases respectively, with 15 bases between them.

This clonotype was counted many times. In DNA form, the CDR3 reads TGTGCCAGCAGTGAGACTCGTTTAGGCTCCTACAATGAGCAGTTCTTC. As protein: CASSETRLGSYNEQFF. The V gene is TRBV25-1, the J gene TRBJ2-1; D gene unclear. The ends were cut back, 3 bases at V and 0 bases at J, with 12 bases in the middle. CDR1 and CDR2 (germline): MGHDK, SYGVNS. CDR3 length: 16 residues.

Many counts were recorded for this clonotype. This chain uses TRBV12-3 or TRBV12-4 with TRBJ2-7; no clear D. The CDR3 contains 14 residues. Trimming shortened V by 5 bases and J by 6 bases, and 17 bases separated the two germline ends. CDR3 nucleotides: TGTGCCAGCAGTCCTCCCATGGGTTTAGGCGAGCAGTACTTC. Its protein is CASSPPMGLGEQYF.